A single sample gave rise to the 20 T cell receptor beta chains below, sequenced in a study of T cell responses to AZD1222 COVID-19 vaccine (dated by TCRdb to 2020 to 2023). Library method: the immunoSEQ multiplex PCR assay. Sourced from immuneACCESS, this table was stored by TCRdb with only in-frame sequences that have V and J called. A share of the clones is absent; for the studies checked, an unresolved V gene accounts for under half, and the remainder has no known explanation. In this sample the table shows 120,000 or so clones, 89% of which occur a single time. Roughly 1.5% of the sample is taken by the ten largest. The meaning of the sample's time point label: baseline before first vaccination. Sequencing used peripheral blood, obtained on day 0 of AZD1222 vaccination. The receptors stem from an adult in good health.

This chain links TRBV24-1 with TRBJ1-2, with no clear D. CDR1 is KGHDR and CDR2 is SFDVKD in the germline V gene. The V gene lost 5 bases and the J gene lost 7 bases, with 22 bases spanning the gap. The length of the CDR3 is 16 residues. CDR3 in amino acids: CATSGVRPDGRSGYTF. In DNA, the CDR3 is TGTGCCACCAGTGGGGTCCGACCGGACGGGAGGTCTGGCTACACCTTC.

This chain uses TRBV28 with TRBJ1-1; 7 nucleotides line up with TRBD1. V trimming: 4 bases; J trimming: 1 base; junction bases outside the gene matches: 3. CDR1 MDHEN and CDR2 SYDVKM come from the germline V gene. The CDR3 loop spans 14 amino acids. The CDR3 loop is CASSWYRGNTEAFF. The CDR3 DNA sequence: TGTGCCAGCAGTTGGTACAGGGGGAACACTGAAGCTTTCTTT. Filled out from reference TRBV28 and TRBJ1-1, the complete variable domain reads DVKVTQSSRYLVKRTGEKVFLECVQDMDHENMFWYRQDPGLGLRLIYFSYDVKMKEKGDIPEGYSVSREKKERFSLILESASTNQTSMYLCASSWYRGNTEAFFGQGTRLTVV.

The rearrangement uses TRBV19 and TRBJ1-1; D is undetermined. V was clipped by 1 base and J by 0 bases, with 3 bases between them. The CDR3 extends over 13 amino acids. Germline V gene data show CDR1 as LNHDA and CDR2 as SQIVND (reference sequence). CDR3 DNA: TGTGCCAGTAGTATAGCCCTGAACACTGAAGCTTTCTTT. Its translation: CASSIALNTEAFF.

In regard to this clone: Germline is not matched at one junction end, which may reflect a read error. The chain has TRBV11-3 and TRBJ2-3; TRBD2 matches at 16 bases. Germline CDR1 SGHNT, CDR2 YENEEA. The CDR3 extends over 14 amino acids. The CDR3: CASSSPGLAGGPNF. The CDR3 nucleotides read TGTGCCAGCAGCTCGCCGGGACTAGCGGGAGGGCCCAATTTT.

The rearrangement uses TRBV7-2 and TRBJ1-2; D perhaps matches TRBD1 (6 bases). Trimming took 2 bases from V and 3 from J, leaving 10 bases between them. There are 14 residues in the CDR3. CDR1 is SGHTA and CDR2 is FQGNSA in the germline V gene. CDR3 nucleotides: TGTGCCAGCAGCTTACCAGGGGTTCACTATGGCTACACCTTC. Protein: CASSLPGVHYGYTF.

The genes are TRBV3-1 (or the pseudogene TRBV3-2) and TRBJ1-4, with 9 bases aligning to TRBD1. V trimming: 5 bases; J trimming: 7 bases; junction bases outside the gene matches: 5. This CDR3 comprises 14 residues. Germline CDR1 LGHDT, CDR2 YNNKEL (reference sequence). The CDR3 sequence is CASSKRTGVEKLFF. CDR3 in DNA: TGTGCCAGCAGCAAACGGACAGGGGTTGAAAAACTGTTTTTT.

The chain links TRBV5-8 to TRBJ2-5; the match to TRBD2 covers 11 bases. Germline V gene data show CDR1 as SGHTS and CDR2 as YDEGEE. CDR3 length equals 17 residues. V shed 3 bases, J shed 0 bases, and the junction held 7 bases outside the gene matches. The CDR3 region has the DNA TGTGCCAGCAGCTGGATGGGGACTAGCGGTTACCAAGAGACCCAGTACTTC. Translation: CASSWMGTSGYQETQYF.

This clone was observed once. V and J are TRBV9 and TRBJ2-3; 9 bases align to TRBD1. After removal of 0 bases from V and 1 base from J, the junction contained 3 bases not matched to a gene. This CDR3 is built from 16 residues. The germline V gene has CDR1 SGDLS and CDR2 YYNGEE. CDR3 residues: CASSVGRTGGTDTQYF. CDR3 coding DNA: TGTGCCAGCAGCGTAGGGAGGACAGGGGGCACAGATACGCAGTATTTT.

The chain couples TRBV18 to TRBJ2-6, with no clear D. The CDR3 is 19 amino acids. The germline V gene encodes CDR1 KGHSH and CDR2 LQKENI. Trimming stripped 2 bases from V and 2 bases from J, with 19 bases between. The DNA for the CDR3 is TGTGCCAGCTCACCAAGTAGTACCCTTTGGACCGCTGGGGCCAACGTCCTGACTTTC. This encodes CASSPSSTLWTAGANVLTF.

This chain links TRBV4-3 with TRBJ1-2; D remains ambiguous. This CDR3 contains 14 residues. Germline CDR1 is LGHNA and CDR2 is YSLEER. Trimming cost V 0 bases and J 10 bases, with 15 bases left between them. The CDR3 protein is CASSQEGSGWTYTF. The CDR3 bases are TGCGCCAGCAGCCAAGAAGGGTCCGGGTGGACCTACACCTTC.

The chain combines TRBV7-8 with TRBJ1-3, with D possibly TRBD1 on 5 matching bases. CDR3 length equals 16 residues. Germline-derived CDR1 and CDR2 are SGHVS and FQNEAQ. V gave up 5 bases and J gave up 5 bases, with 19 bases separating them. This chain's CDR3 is CASSPRGESLRNTIYF. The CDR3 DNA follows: TGTGCCAGCAGCCCCCGGGGGGAGTCACTCCGAAACACCATATATTTT.

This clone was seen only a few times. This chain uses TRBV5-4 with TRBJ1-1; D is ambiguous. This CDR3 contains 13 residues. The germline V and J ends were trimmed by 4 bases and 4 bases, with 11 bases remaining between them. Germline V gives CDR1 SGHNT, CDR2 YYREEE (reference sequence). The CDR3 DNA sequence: TGTGCCAGCAGCCTGGGCGAGGGCACTGAAGCTTTCTTT. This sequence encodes CASSLGEGTEAFF.

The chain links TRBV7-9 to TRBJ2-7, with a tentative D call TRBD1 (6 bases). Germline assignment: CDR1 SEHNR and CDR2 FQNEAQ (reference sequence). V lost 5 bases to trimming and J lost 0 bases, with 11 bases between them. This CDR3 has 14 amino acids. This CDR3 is CASSQDSFSYEQYF. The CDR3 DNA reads TGTGCCAGCAGCCAGGACAGCTTCTCCTACGAGCAGTACTTC.

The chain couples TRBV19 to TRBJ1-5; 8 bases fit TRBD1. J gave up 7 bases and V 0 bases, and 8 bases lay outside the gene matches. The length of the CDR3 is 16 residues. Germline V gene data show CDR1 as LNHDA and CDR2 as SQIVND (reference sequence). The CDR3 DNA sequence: TGTGCCAGTAGTATAGATTCTGGACAGGGACGACAGCCCCAGCATTTT. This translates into CASSIDSGQGRQPQHF.

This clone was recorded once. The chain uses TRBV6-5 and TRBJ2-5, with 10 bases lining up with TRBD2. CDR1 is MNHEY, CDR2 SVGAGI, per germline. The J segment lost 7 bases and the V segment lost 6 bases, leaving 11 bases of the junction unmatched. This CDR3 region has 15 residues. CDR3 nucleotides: TGTGCCAGCAGCCTCTACGAGACTAGCGGGCGGACCCAGTACTTC. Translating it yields CASSLYETSGRTQYF.

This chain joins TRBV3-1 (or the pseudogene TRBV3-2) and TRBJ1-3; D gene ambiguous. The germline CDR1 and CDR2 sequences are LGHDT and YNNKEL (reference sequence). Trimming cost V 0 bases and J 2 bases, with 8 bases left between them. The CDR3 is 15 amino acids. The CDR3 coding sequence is TGTGCCAGCAGCCAAGATACCACAACTGGAAACACCATATATTTT. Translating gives CASSQDTTTGNTIYF.

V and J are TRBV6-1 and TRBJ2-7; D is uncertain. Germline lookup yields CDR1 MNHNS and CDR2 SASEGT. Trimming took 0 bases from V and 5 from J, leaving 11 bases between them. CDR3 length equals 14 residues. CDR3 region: CASSEAKGTDEQYF. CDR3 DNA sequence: TGTGCCAGCAGTGAAGCTAAGGGAACCGACGAGCAGTACTTC.

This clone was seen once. The CDR3 region is CASRQDRYNEQFF. In DNA, the CDR3 is TGTGCCAGCAGACAGGACCGTTACAATGAGCAGTTCTTC. This chain links TRBV6-5 with TRBJ2-1; a possible D gene is TRBD1 (5 bases). Germline V gives CDR1 MNHEY, CDR2 SVGAGI. V lost 6 bases, J lost 4 bases, and 10 bases lay in between. The CDR3 consists of 13 residues.

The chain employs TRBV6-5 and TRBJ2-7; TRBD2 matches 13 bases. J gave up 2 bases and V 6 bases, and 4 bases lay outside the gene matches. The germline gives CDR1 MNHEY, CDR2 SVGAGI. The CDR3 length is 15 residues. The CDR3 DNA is TGTGCCAGCAGACTAGGACTAGCGGGGGCCTACGAGCAGTACTTC. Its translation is CASRLGLAGAYEQYF.

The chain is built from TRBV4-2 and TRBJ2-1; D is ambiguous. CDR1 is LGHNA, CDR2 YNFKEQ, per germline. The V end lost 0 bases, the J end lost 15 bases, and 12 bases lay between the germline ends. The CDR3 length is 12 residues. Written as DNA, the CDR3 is TGTGCCAGCAGCCAAGAGGACCTTAGGCGGTTCTTC. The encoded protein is CASSQEDLRRFF.